The next 30 T cell receptor beta chains were all read from a single sample in a study of spatial heterogeneity in lung cancer. Study-level findings and limits: How many expanded intratumoral alpha and beta TCRs were present tracked the tumor mutation count, which was a count of nonsynonymous mutations.

The antigens of these receptors remain unknown. This sample's time point: sample taken at primary tumor resection. TCRdb re-called the 5' RACE reads through MiXCR, storing one row per CDR3 protein. The table includes 16,000 or so distinct CDR3 sequences, approximately 6.2% detected once. Sequenced material: lung tumor tissue, taken at surgery. These receptors were taken from a female donor with early-stage non-small cell lung cancer.

This clonotype was counted many times. This sequence joins TRBV12-3 or TRBV12-4 and TRBJ2-7; 9 bases agree with TRBD1. J was trimmed by 9 bases and V by 6 bases; bases with no gene match: 6. The CDR3 totals 12 residues. The CDR3 spells CASSRDRVGQYF. The CDR3 DNA sequence: TGTGCCAGCAGCCGGGACAGGGTTGGGCAGTACTTC.

At least ten counts were recorded for this clonotype. DNA of the CDR3: TGTGCCAGCAGTGGTGGACAGGGGGTTTGGGGCTACACCTTC. As protein: CASSGGQGVWGYTF. The V and J genes are TRBV25-1 and TRBJ1-2, with 10 bases that match TRBD1. The germline V gene encodes CDR1 MGHDK and CDR2 SYGVNS. V shed 4 bases and J 8 bases; nucleotides not matched to a gene: 7. The CDR3 extends over 14 amino acids.

The table lists this clonotype with a few counts. This rearrangement joins TRBV7-9 to TRBJ2-5; 8 bases agree with TRBD1. The germline V gene has CDR1 SEHNR and CDR2 FQNEAQ (reference sequence). The length of the CDR3 is 16 residues. After removal of 1 base from V and 3 bases from J, the junction contained 7 bases not matched to a gene. CDR3 amino acids: CASSLVTTGEKETQYF. The CDR3 bases are TGTGCCAGCAGCTTAGTAACGACAGGGGAAAAAGAGACCCAGTACTTC.

This clonotype was picked up a small number of times. CDR3 in amino acids: CASSRGLVRGTDTQYF. The CDR3 nucleotides read TGTGCCAGCAGCCGGGGACTAGTTAGGGGCACAGATACGCAGTATTTT. J is TRBJ2-3 and V is TRBV5-5, with 8 bases fitting TRBD2. With 4 bases clipped from V and 1 base from J, the junction kept 8 bases outside the gene matches. This CDR3 is 16 amino acids long. The germline CDR1 and CDR2 sequences are SGHKS and YYEKEE (reference sequence).

This clonotype was detected many times. The CDR3 loop is CSAGPQGFTDTQYF. CDR3 DNA: TGCAGTGCTGGACCACAGGGATTCACAGATACGCAGTATTTT. The chain combines TRBV20-1 with TRBJ2-3; D is perhaps TRBD1 (6 bases). Germline CDR1 DFQATT, CDR2 SNEGSKA (reference sequence). The CDR3 has 14 amino acids. With 5 bases removed from V and 2 bases from J, the gap between germline ends came to 14 bases.

The sample holds many counts of this clonotype. V is TRBV2 and J is TRBJ1-6; 7 bases map to TRBD1. The CDR3 runs 15 residues. Germline assignment: CDR1 SNHLY and CDR2 FYNNEI. After removal of 5 bases from V and 12 bases from J, the junction contained 13 bases not matched to a gene. The CDR3 loop reads CASSSGQARRGPLHF. The CDR3 region has the DNA TGTGCCAGCAGTTCCGGACAGGCCCGGAGGGGACCCCTCCACTTT.

This clonotype qualifies as medium-sized. This chain connects TRBV9 to TRBJ2-1; TRBD2 matches 7 bases. The germline CDR1 and CDR2 sequences are SGDLS and YYNGEE. After removal of 0 bases from V and 2 bases from J, the junction contained 5 bases not matched to a gene. This CDR3 has 16 residues. The CDR3, as DNA: TGTGCCAGCAGCGTAGAGAAGCGGGGTGCCTACAATGAGCAGTTCTTC. Amino acid sequence: CASSVEKRGAYNEQFF.

This clonotype was recorded many times. This CDR3 reads CASSLSGQGYGYTF. The CDR3 nucleotides read TGTGCCAGCAGTTTATCGGGACAGGGCTATGGCTACACCTTC. The chain couples TRBV28 to TRBJ1-2, with 9 bases lining up with TRBD1. CDR1 MDHEN and CDR2 SYDVKM come from the germline V gene. The length of the CDR3 is 14 residues. V trimming: 1 base; J trimming: 4 bases; junction bases outside the gene matches: 1.

The chain uses TRBV27 and TRBJ2-3; 13 bases fit TRBD2. Germline V gene sequence: CDR1 MNHEY, CDR2 SMNVEV (reference sequence). V shed 2 bases, J shed 4 bases, and the junction held 0 bases outside the gene matches. This CDR3 is built from 15 residues. CDR3 in amino acids: CASSLTSGGADTQYF. The CDR3 DNA follows: TGTGCCAGCAGTTTAACTAGCGGGGGGGCAGATACGCAGTATTTT.

CDR3 amino acids: CASSYSRPQAETTEAFF. The CDR3 region has the DNA TGTGCCAGCAGTTACTCGAGGCCCCAAGCGGAGACAACTGAAGCTTTCTTT. The chain has TRBV6-5 and TRBJ1-1; the D is unclear. V was pared by 0 bases and J by 5 bases, with 19 bases between. The V gene's germline CDR1 is MNHEY and CDR2 SVGAGI. The CDR3 consists of 17 residues.

This clonotype was counted only a few times. V usage is TRBV7-2 and J usage is TRBJ1-1; D gene uncertain. Germline V gene lookup returns CDR1 SGHTA and CDR2 FQGNSA. The CDR3 consists of 14 residues. The ends were cut back, 1 base at V and 5 bases at J, with 11 bases in the middle. CDR3 amino acids: CASSLVGVETEAFF. CDR3 DNA sequence: TGTGCCAGCAGCTTAGTTGGGGTAGAAACTGAAGCTTTCTTT.

This clonotype ranks as medium-sized. The chain couples TRBV10-3 to TRBJ2-7; a possible D gene is TRBD1 (5 bases). V gave up 5 bases and J gave up 0 bases, with 8 bases separating them. The CDR3 extends over 13 amino acids. Germline V gives CDR1 ENHRY, CDR2 SYGVKD. CDR3 residues: CAISTDTSYEQYF. As DNA, the CDR3 is TGTGCCATCAGTACGGACACCTCCTACGAGCAGTACTTC.

CDR3 DNA sequence: TGTGCCAGCAGTCCGGGACAGGGCCCTAGGGGTGAGCAGTTCTTC. This encodes CASSPGQGPRGEQFF. This chain connects TRBV6-1 to TRBJ2-1; the match to TRBD1 covers 9 bases. CDR1 is MNHNS and CDR2 is SASEGT in the germline V gene. The CDR3 extends over 15 amino acids. After removal of 5 bases from V and 9 bases from J, the junction contained 11 bases not matched to a gene.

This clonotype ranks as medium-sized. The V call is TRBV9, the J call TRBJ2-3; TRBD2 agrees at 7 bases. Per the germline V gene, CDR1 is SGDLS and CDR2 is YYNGEE. V shed 0 bases, J shed 2 bases, and the junction held 6 bases outside the gene matches. The CDR3 has 16 amino acids. CDR3 bases: TGTGCCAGCAGCGTAGATGTGGGGGGGTTCACAGATACGCAGTATTTT. Its translation: CASSVDVGGFTDTQYF.

By share, this clonotype ranks as medium-sized. The chain combines TRBV4-2 with TRBJ1-1; possible D gene TRBD1, 6 bases. CDR1 is LGHNA and CDR2 is YNFKEQ in the germline V gene. This CDR3 is built from 17 residues. Between the trimmed V and J ends, which lost 0 bases and 4 bases, there was a span of 18 bases. The CDR3 bases are TGTGCCAGCAGCCAAGATAGTTGGGGGGGGCTAGGCACTGAAGCTTTCTTT. Translation: CASSQDSWGGLGTEAFF.

This clonotype was counted at least ten times. The chain joins TRBV20-1 to TRBJ2-3, with D hard to call. From germline, CDR1 is DFQATT and CDR2 SNEGSKA (reference sequence). This CDR3 has 13 amino acids. Trimming stripped 1 base from V and 0 bases from J, with 5 bases between. The CDR3 spells CSARVPSTDTQYF. Written as DNA, the CDR3 is TGCAGTGCTAGAGTACCTAGCACAGATACGCAGTATTTT.

By frequency in the sample, this clonotype is medium-sized. CDR3 sequence reads: CASSPRVGGGDEQYF. The CDR3, as DNA: TGTGCCAGCTCACCGAGAGTCGGCGGGGGGGACGAGCAGTACTTC. This chain links TRBV18 with TRBJ2-7; 9 nucleotides align to TRBD2. The V and J ends lost 3 bases and 5 bases, in that order; junction bases with no gene match: 8. The length of the CDR3 is 15 residues. Germline V gives CDR1 KGHSH, CDR2 LQKENI.

With regard to this clonotype: This could be a read error, since a much larger clone is one nucleotide away. The chain carries TRBV1 and TRBJ2-5; the D segment call TRBD1 is taken from the table without a DNA check. TRBV1 is deemed a pseudogene. The CDR3 is 14 residues long. CDR3 protein: CTSSQDEGLGTQYF. The CDR3 DNA reads as TGCACCAGCAGCCAAGACGAGGGGTTAGGGACCCAGTACTTC.

This clonotype has a handful of counts. The chain uses TRBV5-4 and TRBJ2-5; maybe TRBD2 (5 bases). V was cut by 1 base and J by 1 base, with 11 bases left in between. The V gene's germline CDR1 is SGHNT and CDR2 YYREEE (reference sequence). CDR3 length: 15 residues. The CDR3 region is CASSLFLASQETQYF. The CDR3 nucleotides read TGTGCCAGCAGCTTGTTCCTAGCATCCCAAGAGACCCAGTACTTC.

The chain couples TRBV6-2 or TRBV6-3 to TRBJ2-2, with 9 nucleotides matching TRBD1. V dropped 4 bases and J dropped 4; count of bases not matched to a gene: 10. CDR3 length: 17 amino acids. The V gene's germline CDR1 is MNHEY and CDR2 SVGEGT. The DNA of the CDR3 is TGTGCCAGCAGTTTAACAGGGGGCTCGGGAAGCACCGGGGAGCTGTTTTTT. Translated: CASSLTGGSGSTGELFF.

Sample share makes this clonotype medium-sized. The V and J genes are TRBV5-6 and TRBJ2-4; D may correspond to TRBD1 or TRBD2 (6 bases each). V was pared by 0 bases and J by 2 bases, with 21 bases between. The CDR3 has 19 amino acids. The V gene's germline CDR1 is SGHDT and CDR2 YYEEEE. CDR3 DNA: TGTGCCAGCAGCTTGGTTGGCGGTGGCGACAGGACTACCAAAAACATTCAGTACTTC. Its protein product is CASSLVGGGDRTTKNIQYF.

This clonotype has at least ten counts. The gene calls are TRBV7-8 and TRBJ1-5; D unclear. Germline V gene sequence: CDR1 SGHVS, CDR2 FQNEAQ. This CDR3 has 17 amino acids. Trimming took 1 base from V and 1 from J, leaving 14 bases between them. CDR3 in amino acids: CASSLVASLLSNQPQHF. In DNA, the CDR3 is TGTGCCAGCAGCTTAGTTGCCAGCCTCTTGAGCAATCAGCCCCAGCATTTT.

This rearrangement joins TRBV4-3 to TRBJ2-1; D unclear. Germline V gives CDR1 LGHNA, CDR2 YSLEER. This CDR3 spans 15 amino acids. V lost 1 base to trimming and J lost 1 base, with 8 bases between them. The CDR3 DNA reads TGCGCCAGCAGCCAAGCCCTCGTTTCCTACAATGAGCAGTTCTTC. Encoded protein: CASSQALVSYNEQFF.

This clonotype appeared many times. This sequence joins TRBV27 and TRBJ2-7; 9 bases are shared with TRBD1. The CDR3 sequence is 15 residues long. Per germline, CDR1 MNHEY and CDR2 SMNVEV (reference sequence). Trimming cost V 5 bases and J 5 bases; bases outside gene matches: 10. CDR3 DNA: TGTGCCAGCAGTCGCTCCGGACAGGGGAGAAACGAGCAGTACTTC. It encodes CASSRSGQGRNEQYF.

This clonotype has at least ten counts. This chain joins TRBV5-5 and TRBJ2-7; 10 nucleotides match TRBD1. Germline CDR1 reads SGHKS; CDR2 reads YYEKEE (reference sequence). The CDR3 consists of 14 residues. Trimming cost V 4 bases and J 5 bases; bases outside gene matches: 6. The CDR3 spells CASSAGQGSDEQYF. CDR3 coding DNA: TGTGCCAGCAGCGCGGGACAGGGGAGCGACGAGCAGTACTTC.

This clonotype has at least ten counts. The rearrangement links TRBV7-2 to TRBJ2-3; TRBD2 is a possible D gene (6 bases). Germline V gene data show CDR1 as SGHTA and CDR2 as FQGNSA. Between the trimmed V and J ends, which lost 1 base and 11 bases, there was a span of 13 bases. This CDR3 spans 13 amino acids. This chain's CDR3 is CASSLGTAGRQYF. The CDR3 DNA is TGTGCCAGCAGCTTAGGTACGGCGGGGAGGCAGTATTTT.

This clonotype was recorded at least ten times. The chain is built from TRBV28 and TRBJ2-3, with D uncertain. This CDR3 spans 13 amino acids. V was clipped by 10 bases and J by 6 bases, with 17 bases between them. CDR1 is MDHEN, CDR2 SYDVKM, per germline. The CDR3 DNA reads TGTGCCACCCTCCGGGCCCTGAGTGATACGCAGTATTTT. It is translated as CATLRALSDTQYF.

Many counts were recorded for this clonotype. The V gene is TRBV7-6, the J gene TRBJ2-5; perhaps TRBD1 as D (5 bases). Trimming left V 2 bases short and J 3 bases short, with 13 bases between. This CDR3 spans 15 amino acids. In germline, CDR1 is SGHVS, CDR2 FNYEAQ. The CDR3 loop reads CASSLIRVPEETQYF. DNA for the CDR3: TGTGCCAGCAGCTTAATCAGGGTTCCGGAAGAGACCCAGTACTTC.

V and J are TRBV7-3 and TRBJ2-1, with D possibly being TRBD1 or TRBD2 (6 bases each). The CDR3 spans 14 residues. Trimming removed 5 bases at V and 7 bases at J, with 15 bases between. Germline V lookup: CDR1 SGHTA, CDR2 FQGTGA. CDR3 bases: TGTGCCAGCAGCCCTTCTGGGGGGCAAAATGAGCAGTTCTTC. Protein: CASSPSGGQNEQFF. Filled out from reference TRBV7-3 and TRBJ2-1, the complete variable domain reads GAGVSQTPSNKVTEKGKYVELRCDPISGHTALYWYRQSLGQGPEFLIYFQGTGAADDSGLPNDRFFAVRPEGSVSTLKIQRTERGDSAVYLCASSPSGGQNEQFFGPGTRLTVL.

In its sample, this clonotype was seen many times. This sequence joins TRBV28 and TRBJ2-5; D possibly corresponds to TRBD1 (5 bases). Deletions cut 5 bases from V and 8 bases from J, with 12 bases between. Germline-derived CDR1 and CDR2 are MDHEN and SYDVKM. CDR3 size: 12 residues. The CDR3 is CASSAPGNTQYF. CDR3 sequence (DNA): TGTGCCAGCAGTGCCCCAGGGAACACCCAGTACTTC.